These T cell receptor beta chains were read from a single sample in a study of T-cell memory formation after mild COVID-19. TCRdb fed the 5' RACE reads into MiXCR, producing one record per CDR3 protein. Of 550,000 to 700,000 distinct CDR3 sequences in the sample, 17% were seen once. The material sequenced was PBMCs or a T cell subset sorted from them (not recorded which). The receptors shown here come from an adult woman who had mild COVID-19 (a few samples of this study predate the infection). Cell type and time point are not known. CDR3s include the opening cysteine and the closing phenylalanine or tryptophan. Each record gives: D gene, J gene, clone size, V gene, CDR3 DNA, CDR3 protein. A D gene is named only where the DNA matches it firmly. Clone size is stated in some rows and not others, as once, few, many or a class when expanded.

D: TRBD2
J: TRBJ2-1
size: .
V: TRBV6-6
DNA: TGTGCCAGCAGTATCCTCAGCGGGACGAACAATGAGCAGTTCTTC
CDR3: CASSILSGTNNEQFF

D: .
J: TRBJ1-6
size: few
V: TRBV20-1
DNA: TGCAGTGCCTCACCGTCTTCCACAGACCTCTGGTTTCCCTCCTATAATTCACCCCTCCACTTT
CDR3: CSASPSSTDLWFPSYNSPLHF

D: .
J: TRBJ2-1
size: .
V: TRBV4-2
DNA: TGTGCCAGCAGCCAAGATGGAAAGGAGTTCTTC
CDR3: CASSQDGKEFF

D: .
J: TRBJ2-3
size: few
V: TRBV12-3/TRBV12-4
DNA: TGTGCCAGCAGTTTAATACCGGGCACAGATACGCAGTATTTT
CDR3: CASSLIPGTDTQYF

D: .
J: TRBJ2-5
size: many
V: TRBV5-1
DNA: TGCGCCAGCGGGCGACTCTCGACAGACGCATTCCAAGAGACCCAGTACTTC
CDR3: CASGRLSTDAFQETQYF

D: TRBD1
J: TRBJ2-7
size: few
V: TRBV4-2
DNA: TGTGCCAGCAGCCTCCGGGACAGGGGGAGGAACGAGCAGTACTTC
CDR3: CASSLRDRGRNEQYF

D: .
J: TRBJ2-7
size: many
V: TRBV4-2
DNA: TGTGCCAGCAGCCACGGCTACGAGCAGTACTTC
CDR3: CASSHGYEQYF

D: .
J: TRBJ2-4
size: few
V: TRBV20-1
DNA: TGCAGCGCGCGGGACAGCCTAACCAAAAACATTCAGTACTTC
CDR3: CSARDSLTKNIQYF

D: .
J: TRBJ1-2
size: .
V: TRBV5-5
DNA: TGTGCCAGCTTCCCCCCAGGGCCCTATGGCTACACCTTC
CDR3: CASFPPGPYGYTF

D: TRBD1
J: TRBJ2-4
size: .
V: TRBV20-1
DNA: TGCAGTGCTAGGGCGACAGGGAACGGAAACATTCAGTACTTC
CDR3: CSARATGNGNIQYF

D: TRBD1
J: TRBJ2-3
size: .
V: TRBV5-1
DNA: TGCGCCAGCAGCGTGGGGACAGGGAGGTCAGATACGCAGTATTTT
CDR3: CASSVGTGRSDTQYF

D: .
J: TRBJ1-6
size: .
V: TRBV7-9
DNA: TGTGCCAGCAGCCTCGGGGACGGCGATTCACCCCTCCACTTT
CDR3: CASSLGDGDSPLHF

D: TRBD1
J: TRBJ2-5
size: .
V: TRBV24-1
DNA: TGTGCCACCACTACCGCGGGACAGGGTGTCGGAGAGACCCAGTACTTC
CDR3: CATTTAGQGVGETQYF

D: TRBD2
J: TRBJ2-3
size: .
V: TRBV20-1
DNA: TGCAGTGCTAGCGGGAGGTTCCTAAAGGGCACAGATACGCAGTATTTT
CDR3: CSASGRFLKGTDTQYF

D: .
J: TRBJ2-7
size: .
V: TRBV3-1
DNA: TGTGCCAGCAGTCATAGCACGAGATCCTACGAGCAGTACTTC
CDR3: CASSHSTRSYEQYF

D: .
J: TRBJ2-7
size: .
V: TRBV20-1
DNA: TGCAGTGCTGCTAGCGCTCACTCCTACGAGCAGTACTTC
CDR3: CSAASAHSYEQYF

D: .
J: TRBJ2-1
size: many
V: TRBV20-1
DNA: TGCAGTGCGGCGGGCAGCTCCTACAATGAGCAGTTCTTC
CDR3: CSAAGSSYNEQFF

D: .
J: TRBJ1-2
size: .
V: TRBV3-1
DNA: TGTGCCAGCAGCCGGACTGAAAATGGCTACACCTTC
CDR3: CASSRTENGYTF

D: .
J: TRBJ2-5
size: .
V: TRBV5-1
DNA: TGCGCCAGCAGCTTGGCCAGGGGATCAGGAGCCCAGTACTTC
CDR3: CASSLARGSGAQYF

D: .
J: TRBJ1-6
size: few
V: TRBV7-2
DNA: TGTGCCAGCAGCGCAGACACGACAGCCGTAGGGTCACCCCTCCACTTT
CDR3: CASSADTTAVGSPLHF

D: .
J: TRBJ2-1
size: few
V: TRBV12-3/TRBV12-4
DNA: TGTGCCAGCAGTCCTTCGCACGGGACCACTAACAATGAGCAGTTCTTC
CDR3: CASSPSHGTTNNEQFF

D: .
J: TRBJ2-1
size: few
V: TRBV24-1
DNA: TGTGCCTCAGGGGGGAAGAGCTCCTACAATGAGCAGTTCTTC
CDR3: CASGGKSSYNEQFF

D: .
J: TRBJ1-2
size: .
V: TRBV9
DNA: TGTGCCAGCAGCGGTGTCCGACAGTCGTATGGCTACACCTTC
CDR3: CASSGVRQSYGYTF

D: .
J: TRBJ2-3
size: .
V: TRBV7-2
DNA: TGTGCCAGCAGCTTAGCCACTAGTCTTCGCACAGATACGCAGTATTTT
CDR3: CASSLATSLRTDTQYF

D: TRBD1
J: TRBJ1-2
size: .
V: TRBV15
DNA: TGTGCCACCAGCAGAGGACAGGGAATTAACTATGGCTACACCTTC
CDR3: CATSRGQGINYGYTF

D: TRBD2
J: TRBJ2-5
size: few
V: TRBV15
DNA: TGTGCCACCAGCAAAACCGGACTAGCGGGGGGCCCTTGGGAGACCCAGTACTTC
CDR3: CATSKTGLAGGPWETQYF

D: .
J: TRBJ2-5
size: .
V: TRBV12-3/TRBV12-4
DNA: TGTGCCAGCGGATCCGGGACCCCCCAAGAGACCCAGTACTTC
CDR3: CASGSGTPQETQYF

D: .
J: TRBJ2-7
size: few
V: TRBV6-5
DNA: TGTGCCAGCAGAAGGACGGCGAGCTCCTACGAGCAGTACTTC
CDR3: CASRRTASSYEQYF

D: TRBD2
J: TRBJ2-1
size: few
V: TRBV6-2/TRBV6-3
DNA: TGTGCCATCTGTGGAGGCGGGAGATCAAGCGAGCAGTTCTTC
CDR3: CAICGGGRSSEQFF